This T cell receptor beta chain was documented in a study of T-cell reconstitution after alpha-beta-depleted transplantation in children (dated by TCRdb to the mid-2010s). Background for the entire study: The study quantitatively tracked T-cell immune reconstitution after TCRalphabeta/CD19-depleted allogeneic hematopoietic cell transplantation in children using TCR repertoire profiling.

Beyond this particular receptor, the publication reports: In some patients, the high TCRbeta diversity seen at day 60 was put down to recipient T cells and intrathymic progenitors that had survived conditioning. The apparently early alphabetaT-cell count recovery about two months after transplant was reportedly dependent on only several hundred rapidly expanded clones derived from non-depleted graft cells. Hyperexpanded clone frequencies declined over subsequent months; after one year, T-cell counts and TCRbeta diversity were mostly attributed to newly produced T cells.

The sample holds one count of this clonotype. Its antigen target is currently unknown. Base qualities are missing; no much larger clone stands one base away. One read amounts to weak evidence. Counted from cysteine to phenylalanine, this CDR3 has 15 amino acids. The DNA shown is the 45-base CDR3, in frame from base 1. V is trimmed back by 5 bases and J by 0 bases, and the junction contains 6 bases that no gene match accounts for. For CDR1 and CDR2, the germline V gene lists LGHNA and YSLEER. The treatment or condition label, as the study defines it: allogeneic hematopoietic cell transplantation with graft depleted of TCRalphabeta T cells and CD19 B cells. Transplant recipients were children who received TCRalphabeta/CD19-depleted allogeneic hematopoietic cell grafts. Library prep was done by PCR. Instrument used: Illumina HiSeq 2500. To normalize quantification of the TCRbeta repertoire, the TCR libraries were built with molecular barcoding that relied on unique molecular identifiers. TCRdb reran the public reads through fastp at Q25 and MiXCR, keeping productive beta chains. When rows share a CDR3 protein, they turn into one entry using the most common DNA and genes. In this sample the table shows about 300,000 distinct CDR3 sequences, around 10% of which occur a single time. The ten largest clones represent just under 7.5% of the sample.

This sample comprised PBMCs, obtained before TCRalphabeta/CD19-depleted stem cell transplant. The receptor comes from a boy under three years old with acute myeloid leukemia, due to receive a stem cell transplant. Recombination joined TRBV4-3 with TRBJ2-7; the junction holds 8 bases that match TRBD1. The CDR3: CASSFRQGISYEQYF. DNA sequence: TGCGCCAGCAGCTTCCGACAGGGGATCTCCTACGAGCAGTACTTC.